The 18 T cell receptor beta chains below were found in one sample sequenced in a study of regulatory T cells in long-lasting Graves disease. Through Arm-PCR of CDR3 regions and iRepertoire HTBI primers, TCR beta libraries were built. Each CDR3 protein gets one entry after TCRdb re-called the multiplex PCR reads with MiXCR. The sample includes more than 400,000 distinct CDR3 sequences, about 15% seen only once; the top ten take approximately 12%. The time point: newly diagnosed GD, antithyroid drugs for less than 3 months. Generation of the TCR library employed RNA extracted from PBMCs. The same sample was also used in a study of T cells in Graves' hyperthyroidism and ophthalmopathy.

Specimen: peripheral blood mononuclear cells (PBMCs), collected at new diagnosis, from a patient treated with antithyroid drugs. The receptor set was obtained from a woman in her 30s with Graves disease.

This clonotype was counted many times. The rearrangement uses TRBV12-3 or TRBV12-4 and TRBJ2-5, with 10 positions matching TRBD2. The CDR3 sequence is 15 residues long. J was trimmed by 1 base and V by 3 bases; bases with no gene match: 2. CDR3 DNA: TGTGCCAGCAGTTTTCAGCGGGAGGGCCAAGAGACCCAGTACTTC. This encodes CASSFQREGQETQYF.

For this clonotype: Germline is not matched at one junction end, which may reflect a read error. DNA for the CDR3: TGTGCCAGCAGCTCGTTCGGGACTAGCTCCCACGAGCAGTACTTC. This gives the protein CASSSFGTSSHEQYF. The genes are TRBV7-2 and TRBJ2-7, with 9 nucleotides matching TRBD2. Germline CDR1 reads SGHTA; CDR2 reads FQGNSA. This CDR3 has 15 amino acids.

This clonotype was recorded many times. The rearrangement uses TRBV5-1 and TRBJ2-3; a possible D gene is TRBD2 (6 bases). The CDR3 is 16 residues long. V was trimmed by 4 bases and J by 2 bases, leaving 17 bases between them. The germline V gene encodes CDR1 SGHRS and CDR2 YFSETQ. CDR3 residues: CASSPAGAGLTDTQYF. As DNA, the CDR3 is TGCGCCAGCAGCCCCGCCGGCGCGGGACTCACAGATACGCAGTATTTT.

This sequence joins TRBV4-3 and TRBJ2-3; possible D gene TRBD2, 6 bases. V lost 2 bases and J lost 3, with 21 bases in between. Germline V CDR1 and CDR2: LGHNA, YSLEER. This CDR3 is 18 amino acids long. The CDR3 loop is CASSQFPSGPGPTDTQYF. CDR3 sequence (DNA): TGCGCCAGCAGCCAATTTCCCAGCGGGCCCGGCCCTACAGATACGCAGTATTTT.

This clonotype appeared a few times. The rearrangement uses TRBV14 and TRBJ2-1, with 9 bases fitting TRBD1. Per the germline V gene, CDR1 is SGHDN and CDR2 is FVKESK. The length of the CDR3 is 12 residues. After removal of 2 bases from V and 15 bases from J, the junction contained 5 bases not matched to a gene. CDR3: CASSQNRDRVFF. The CDR3 DNA follows: TGTGCCAGCAGCCAAAACCGGGACAGGGTGTTCTTC.

Ten or more counts support this clonotype. The rearrangement joins TRBV30 to TRBJ2-7; TRBD1 or TRBD2 may be the D gene (5 bases each). CDR3 size: 14 residues. The germline V and J ends were trimmed by 2 bases and 2 bases, with 13 bases remaining between them. CDR1 GTSNPN and CDR2 SVGIG come from the germline V gene (reference sequence). CDR3 residues: CAWSLGTQAYEQYF. DNA for the CDR3: TGTGCCTGGAGTTTGGGGACGCAAGCCTACGAGCAGTACTTC.

This clonotype has at least ten counts. The rearrangement uses TRBV18 and TRBJ2-3; maybe TRBD1 (7 bases). The CDR3 totals 15 residues. Germline V gene lookup returns CDR1 KGHSH and CDR2 LQKENI. V shed 4 bases and J shed 1 base, with 12 bases lying between them. CDR3 residues: CASSLQGGGTDTQYF. The CDR3 DNA reads TGTGCCAGCTCACTCCAGGGGGGTGGCACAGATACGCAGTATTTT.

CDR3 DNA sequence: TGTGCCTGGAGTAGTCCGGGACTAGCGGTGTACTTC. Its protein is CAWSSPGLAVYF. The chain is built from TRBV30 and TRBJ2-5; TRBD2 agrees at 11 bases. Germline lookup yields CDR1 GTSNPN and CDR2 SVGIG (reference sequence). J lost 13 bases, V lost 2 bases, and 6 bases had no gene match. The CDR3 totals 12 residues.

This clonotype was recorded many times. The V gene is TRBV3-1, the J gene TRBJ2-7, with D unclear. Trimming took 1 base from V and 2 from J, leaving 12 bases between them. The CDR3 has 15 amino acids. Germline V gene lookup returns CDR1 LGHDT and CDR2 YNNKEL (reference sequence). CDR3 sequence: CASSQGSGPPYEQYF. As DNA, the CDR3 is TGTGCCAGCAGCCAAGGGTCCGGGCCGCCCTACGAGCAGTACTTC.

This clonotype was counted at least ten times. The chain has TRBV2 and TRBJ1-6; possibly TRBD1 for D (6 bases). The CDR3 loop spans 15 amino acids. The germline V gene has CDR1 SNHLY and CDR2 FYNNEI. Trimming left V 6 bases short and J 9 bases short, with 18 bases between. DNA of the CDR3: TGTGCCAGCAGCTTTCCGATCCAGGGGACTTCACCCCTCCACTTT. Its translation is CASSFPIQGTSPLHF.

This clonotype was counted at least ten times. The chain uses TRBV30 and TRBJ1-2; D possibly corresponds to TRBD1 (5 bases). CDR1 GTSNPN and CDR2 SVGIG come from the germline V gene (reference sequence). The CDR3 is made up of 16 amino acids. V was pared by 4 bases and J by 4 bases, with 22 bases between. CDR3 protein: CAWKPPGTGATYGYTF. CDR3 DNA: TGTGCCTGGAAGCCCCCGGGGACGGGCGCTACCTATGGCTACACCTTC.

This clonotype has a single count. The rearrangement links TRBV30 to TRBJ2-7, with D perhaps assigned TRBD1 or TRBD2 (6 bases each). The CDR3 has 13 amino acids. Germline values: CDR1 GTSNPN, CDR2 SVGIG (reference sequence). The V end was cut by 2 bases, the J end by 7 bases, with 15 bases between. The CDR3 sequence is CAWSRGEGGEQYF. CDR3 coding DNA: TGTGCCTGGAGTAGGGGGGAAGGTGGAGAGCAGTACTTC.

This clonotype was counted ten times or more. A junction boundary mismatches the germline segment, possibly from a read error. The chain joins TRBV7-2 to TRBJ2-1; D ambiguous. This CDR3 has 13 residues. Per the germline V gene, CDR1 is SGHTA and CDR2 is FQGNSA. CDR3 amino acids: CASNLPIYNEQFF. As DNA, the CDR3 is TGTGCCAGCAACTTACCTATCTACAATGAGCAGTTCTTC.

The table lists this clonotype with many counts. The genes are TRBV20-1 and TRBJ2-5; TRBD2 is a possible D gene (6 bases). Looked up from germline, CDR1 is DFQATT and CDR2 is SNEGSKA (reference sequence). Between the trimmed V and J ends, which lost 3 bases and 2 bases, there was a span of 13 bases. The length of the CDR3 is 14 residues. CDR3 amino acids: CSARWDLLQETQYF. The CDR3 DNA sequence: TGCAGTGCTAGGTGGGACTTACTACAAGAGACCCAGTACTTC.

This clonotype was seen ten or more times. V gene TRBV10-2 combines with J gene TRBJ2-7; 11 bases line up with TRBD2. This CDR3 spans 18 amino acids. Germline V CDR1 and CDR2: WSHSY, SAAADI. J lost 0 bases, V lost 5 bases, and 12 bases had no gene match. As DNA, the CDR3 is TGCGCCAGCAGTAGGCCGGAACTAGCGGGAGCCCACTCCTACGAGCAGTACTTC. Translating it yields CASSRPELAGAHSYEQYF.

This clonotype was recorded many times. V and J are TRBV2 and TRBJ2-1; 8 bases line up with TRBD1. CDR1 and CDR2 from the germline V gene are SNHLY and FYNNEI. This CDR3 has 15 residues. V lost 4 bases, J lost 1 base, and 3 bases stayed unmatched. Here the CDR3 reads CASSVDRVSYNEQFF. CDR3 coding DNA: TGTGCCAGCAGTGTGGACAGGGTATCCTACAATGAGCAGTTCTTC.

In its sample, this clonotype was seen many times. The chain combines TRBV29-1 with TRBJ2-2, with D maybe TRBD1 (6 bases). From germline, CDR1 is SQVTM and CDR2 ANQGSEA. The CDR3 runs 16 residues. The V gene lost 4 bases and the J gene lost 7 bases, with 22 bases spanning the gap. The CDR3 reads CSVVSGEGHRGGELFF. The CDR3 DNA follows: TGCAGCGTTGTCAGTGGAGAGGGACATCGAGGCGGGGAGCTGTTTTTT.

In this sample, this clonotype turned up many times. The chain combines TRBV7-9 with TRBJ2-5; maybe TRBD2 (6 bases). Germline CDR1 reads SEHNR; CDR2 reads FQNEAQ (reference sequence). V was clipped by 1 base and J by 5 bases, with 14 bases between them. This CDR3 is 15 amino acids long. This chain's CDR3 is CASSLVGGKLETQYF. CDR3 in DNA: TGTGCCAGCAGCTTAGTGGGCGGGAAGTTGGAGACCCAGTACTTC. The full variable domain, in which reference TRBV7-9 and TRBJ2-5 provide the parts outside the CDR3, is DTGVSQNPRHKITKRGQNVTFRCDPISEHNRLYWYRQTLGQGPEFLTYFQNEAQLEKSRLLSDRFSAERPKGSFSTLEIQRTEQGDSAMYLCASSLVGGKLETQYFGPGTRLLVL.